What follows describes a single TCR beta chain. Libraries were prepared by immunoSEQ multiplex PCR; TCRdb keeps only in-frame clonotypes and omits some of them. The sample holds more than 75,000 clones, approximately 84% seen once. The data derive from a study of control samples from healthy donors and cancer patients. The CDR3 is 15 amino acids. The junction had 8 bases not matched to a gene; V was cut back by 6 bases and J by 2 bases. Germline V gene sequence: CDR1 SGHAT, CDR2 FQNNGV. The V call is TRBV11-2, the J call TRBJ2-3; 7 bases are a match to TRBD2. This TCR was sampled from a man between 65 and 79 years old with lung cancer. The sample consisted of PBMCs. CDR3 residues: CASSLGSGITDTQYF. In DNA form, the CDR3 reads TGTGCCAGCAGTCTAGGGAGCGGGATCACAGATACGCAGTATTTT.